These 18 T cell receptor beta chains came from one sample sequenced in a study of blood T cells in healthy people across ages. Primed by a sample-barcoded 5' primer and a J-beta primer mix, a second PCR proceeded for roughly 7 to 12 cycles. TCRdb ran MiXCR on the 5' RACE reads and lists one entry per CDR3 protein. Among about 1,000,000 distinct CDR3 sequences listed, less than 50% were seen once. The sample consisted of blood. The receptors here all came from a woman aged 60-75 years in good health.

This chain links TRBV29-1 with TRBJ2-3, with D possibly TRBD2 on 6 matching bases. The germline V gene has CDR1 SQVTM and CDR2 ANQGSEA. There are 14 residues in the CDR3. V shed 7 bases and J shed 4 bases, with 18 bases lying between them. As DNA, the CDR3 is TGCAGCGCAAACAGGCCCGGAGGGGCAGATACGCAGTATTTT. It encodes CSANRPGGADTQYF.

Comments on this clonotype: A junction end diverges from the germline sequence, so it may reflect a read error. The gene calls are TRBV10-3 and TRBJ1-2; D possibly corresponds to TRBD1 (5 bases). The CDR3 sequence is 15 residues long. Germline V gives CDR1 ENHRY, CDR2 SYGVKD. This CDR3 is CAISAMAGGDYDYTF. The CDR3 bases are TGTGCCATCAGTGCCATGGCCGGGGGGGACTATGACTACACCTTC.

V and J are TRBV29-1 and TRBJ2-7, with D tentatively TRBD2 (6 bases). The V gene lost 4 bases and the J gene lost 4 bases, with 14 bases spanning the gap. This CDR3 has 13 amino acids. Germline values: CDR1 SQVTM, CDR2 ANQGSEA. The CDR3 spells CSVGTGVVYEQYF. The CDR3 nucleotides read TGCAGCGTTGGAACGGGAGTCGTTTACGAGCAGTACTTC.

The chain carries TRBV30 and TRBJ2-3, with TRBD1 as a possible D gene (6 bases). Germline CDR1 and CDR2: GTSNPN and SVGIG (reference sequence). CDR3 size: 14 residues. The germline V and J ends were trimmed by 8 bases and 3 bases, with 18 bases remaining between them. CDR3 nucleotides: TGTGCCCTCAAAGGGGACACCAGGACAGATACGCAGTATTTT. Amino acids: CALKGDTRTDTQYF.

A single count supports this clonotype. The gene calls are TRBV4-2 and TRBJ2-5; 11 nucleotides agree with TRBD2. CDR3 size: 19 residues. V trimming: 3 bases; J trimming: 0 bases; junction bases outside the gene matches: 12. CDR1 is LGHNA, CDR2 YNFKEQ, per germline. CDR3 bases: TGTGCCAGCAGCCAGAGCTATCCGGGACTAGCGGTTAACCAAGAGACCCAGTACTTC. Its translation is CASSQSYPGLAVNQETQYF.

This clonotype was counted a single time. This chain connects TRBV5-1 to TRBJ2-5; D is possibly TRBD2 (5 bases). CDR1 SGHRS and CDR2 YFSETQ come from the germline V gene. With 4 bases removed from V and 5 bases from J, the gap between germline ends came to 18 bases. The CDR3 contains 15 residues. The CDR3, as DNA: TGCGCCAGCAGCGCTGTATCGTCTAGCTGGGAGACCCAGTACTTC. Its translation is CASSAVSSSWETQYF.

The CDR3 bases are TGTGCCAGCAGTGGGTCGGGACAGGGCTACGAGCAGTACTTC. Its protein product is CASSGSGQGYEQYF. The chain couples TRBV6-1 to TRBJ2-7; the match to TRBD1 covers 9 bases. The CDR3 has 14 residues. Germline CDR1 MNHNS, CDR2 SASEGT. With 4 bases clipped from V and 3 bases from J, the junction kept 4 bases outside the gene matches.

This chain uses TRBV5-1 with TRBJ2-7; no firm D call. This CDR3 is built from 15 residues. V gave up 0 bases and J gave up 3 bases, with 13 bases separating them. Looked up from germline, CDR1 is SGHRS and CDR2 is YFSETQ. CDR3 residues: CASSLDSQIRYEQYF. CDR3 DNA sequence: TGCGCCAGCAGCTTGGACTCACAGATACGCTACGAGCAGTACTTC.

The CDR3 DNA reads TGCGCCAGCACGTTACACGGCGGGCCCCAAGAGACCCAGTACTTC. Translation gives CASTLHGGPQETQYF. The rearrangement links TRBV5-1 to TRBJ2-5; TRBD2 is a possible D gene (5 bases). The CDR3 has 15 amino acids. The germline gives CDR1 SGHRS, CDR2 YFSETQ. V lost 6 bases and J lost 1, with 16 bases in between.

This clonotype has just a few counts. This chain connects TRBV5-4 to TRBJ2-7, with TRBD2 matching over 11 bases. V gave up 2 bases and J gave up 3 bases; unmatched junction bases: 4. The CDR3 totals 15 residues. Germline CDR1 SGHNT, CDR2 YYREEE (reference sequence). This CDR3 reads CASSFSGTSGYEQYF. CDR3 in DNA: TGTGCCAGCAGCTTCTCCGGGACTAGCGGCTACGAGCAGTACTTC.

This clonotype was detected only a few times. CDR3 DNA sequence: TGTGCCAGCAGCTTCGTCCTAACAGATACGCAGTATTTT. Amino acid sequence: CASSFVLTDTQYF. The J gene is TRBJ2-3, the V gene TRBV7-9; D call uncertain. The length of the CDR3 is 13 residues. Germline CDR1 and CDR2: SEHNR and FQNEAQ (reference sequence). V was pared by 3 bases and J by 3 bases, with 7 bases between.

This chain links TRBV12-3 or TRBV12-4 with TRBJ2-1, with D uncertain. The CDR3 length is 13 residues. V was clipped by 5 bases and J by 8 bases, with 13 bases between them. CDR3 coding DNA: TGTGCCAGCAGTGTCCCAGATCTCTATGAGCAGTTCTTC. Its translation: CASSVPDLYEQFF.

The rearrangement uses TRBV6-6 and TRBJ2-1; D is possibly TRBD2 (6 bases). Looked up from germline, CDR1 is MNHNY and CDR2 is SVGAGI (reference sequence). Trimming stripped 6 bases from V and 5 bases from J, with 17 bases between. The CDR3 is made up of 15 amino acids. CDR3 loop: CASRYGSGSHNEQFF. The CDR3 DNA is TGTGCCAGCAGGTACGGGAGCGGGTCTCACAATGAGCAGTTCTTC.

V and J are TRBV6-5 and TRBJ2-1; D gene uncertain. The CDR3 runs 16 residues. Looked up from germline, CDR1 is MNHEY and CDR2 is SVGAGI. Deletions cut 2 bases from V and 3 bases from J, with 14 bases between. The DNA for the CDR3 is TGTGCCAGCAGTTACGAAGGCCCCCCTCTCTACAATGAGCAGTTCTTC. Residues: CASSYEGPPLYNEQFF.

This sequence joins TRBV20-1 and TRBJ2-7; tentative D call: TRBD1 (6 bases). This CDR3 region has 14 residues. Germline-derived CDR1 and CDR2 are DFQATT and SNEGSKA (reference sequence). With 5 bases removed from V and 8 bases from J, the gap between germline ends came to 22 bases. CDR3 nucleotide sequence: TGCAGTGCTGAGATCACACCTCAGGGGCACAAGCAGTACTTC. It specifies CSAEITPQGHKQYF.

This clonotype has only a few counts. The chain links TRBV29-1 to TRBJ2-1, with D maybe TRBD2 (5 bases). Germline assignment: CDR1 SQVTM and CDR2 ANQGSEA. V shed 5 bases and J shed 7 bases, with 18 bases lying between them. The CDR3 consists of 14 residues. CDR3 sequence reads: CSVILVVAYNEQFF. CDR3 bases: TGCAGCGTTATACTAGTGGTAGCATATAATGAGCAGTTCTTC.

CDR3 sequence: CASSSRTAYGYTF. CDR3 nucleotide sequence: TGTGCCAGCAGCTCCCGGACAGCCTATGGCTACACCTTC. The chain combines TRBV5-4 with TRBJ1-2, with D possibly TRBD1 on 6 matching bases. This CDR3 region has 13 residues. The V end was cut by 3 bases, the J end by 4 bases, with 10 bases between. Germline V gene data show CDR1 as SGHNT and CDR2 as YYREEE (reference sequence).

The V call is TRBV13, the J call TRBJ2-5; 9 bases are a match to TRBD1. The DNA end favors TRBJ2-7, so the J call may be wrong. Germline V CDR1 and CDR2: PRHDT, FYEKMQ (reference sequence). This CDR3 is built from 16 residues. The DNA for the CDR3 is TGTGCCAGCAGCGACAACCCGGGACAGGGATCTGACGAGCAGTACTTC. This translates into CASSDNPGQGSDEQYF.